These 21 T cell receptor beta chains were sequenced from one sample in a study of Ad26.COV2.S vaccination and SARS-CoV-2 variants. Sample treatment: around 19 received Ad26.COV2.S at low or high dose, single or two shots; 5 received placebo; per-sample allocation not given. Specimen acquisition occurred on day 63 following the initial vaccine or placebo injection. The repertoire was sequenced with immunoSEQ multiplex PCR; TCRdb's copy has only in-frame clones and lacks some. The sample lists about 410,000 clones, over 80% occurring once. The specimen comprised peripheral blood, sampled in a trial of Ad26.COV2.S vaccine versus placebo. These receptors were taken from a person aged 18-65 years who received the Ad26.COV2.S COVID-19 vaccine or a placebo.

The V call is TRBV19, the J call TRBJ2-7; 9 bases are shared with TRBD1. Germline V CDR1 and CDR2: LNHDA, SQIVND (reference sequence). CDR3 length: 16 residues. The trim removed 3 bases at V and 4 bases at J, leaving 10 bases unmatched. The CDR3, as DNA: TGTGCCAGTAGTATCGGACCGCCGGGACAGGGTTACGAGCAGTACTTC. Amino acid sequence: CASSIGPPGQGYEQYF.

The CDR3 sequence: CASSETQTGPVYEQYF. CDR3 in DNA: TGCGCCAGCAGTGAGACCCAGACAGGCCCCGTGTACGAGCAGTACTTC. The chain is built from TRBV10-1 and TRBJ2-7; D is perhaps TRBD1 (6 bases). CDR1 is WNHNN and CDR2 is SYGVQD in the germline V gene (reference sequence). Trimming took 2 bases from V and 4 from J, leaving 18 bases between them. This CDR3 spans 16 amino acids.

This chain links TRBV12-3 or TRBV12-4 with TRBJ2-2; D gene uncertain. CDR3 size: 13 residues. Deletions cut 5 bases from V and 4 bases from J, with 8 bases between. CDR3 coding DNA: TGTGCCAGCAGTCAGCAAGGCACCGGGGAGCTGTTTTTT. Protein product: CASSQQGTGELFF.

The CDR3 spells CASSQRQGDYGYTF. CDR3 bases: TGTGCCAGCAGTCAGAGACAGGGTGACTATGGCTACACCTTC. The gene calls are TRBV6-5 and TRBJ1-2, with TRBD1 matching over 7 bases. CDR3 length: 14 residues. Losses at the gene ends were 5 bases for V and 3 bases for J; bases not matched to a gene: 6. Germline-derived CDR1 and CDR2 are MNHEY and SVGAGI.

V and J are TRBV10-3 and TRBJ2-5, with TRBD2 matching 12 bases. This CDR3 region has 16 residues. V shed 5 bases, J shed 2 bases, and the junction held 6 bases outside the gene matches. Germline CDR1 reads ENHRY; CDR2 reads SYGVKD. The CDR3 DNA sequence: TGTGCCATCAGTTCGGGACTAGCGGGCGGACAAGAGACCCAGTACTTC. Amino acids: CAISSGLAGGQETQYF.

The CDR3 nucleotides read TGTGCTAGTGGTTTGGCCGGGGTGTATAGCAATCAGCCCCAGCATTTT. Its translation is CASGLAGVYSNQPQHF. The chain is built from TRBV12-5 and TRBJ1-5, with D uncertain. V was shortened by 1 base and J by 0 bases, with 10 bases between the two germline ends. CDR3 length: 16 residues. Looked up from germline, CDR1 is LGHNT and CDR2 is FRNRAP. The full variable domain, with the rest looked up from reference TRBV12-5 and TRBJ1-5, is DARVTQTPRHKVTEMGQEVTMRCQPILGHNTVFWYRQTMMQGLELLAYFRNRAPLDDSGMPKDRFSAEMPDATLATLKIQPSEPRDSAVYFCASGLAGVYSNQPQHFGDGTRLSIL.

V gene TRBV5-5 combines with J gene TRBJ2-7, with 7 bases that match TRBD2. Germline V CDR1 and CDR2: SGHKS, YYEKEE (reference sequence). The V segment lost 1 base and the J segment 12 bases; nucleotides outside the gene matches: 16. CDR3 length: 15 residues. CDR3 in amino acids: CASSLWGGDEFVRYF. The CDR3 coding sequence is TGTGCCAGCAGCTTGTGGGGGGGTGATGAATTTGTAAGGTACTTC.

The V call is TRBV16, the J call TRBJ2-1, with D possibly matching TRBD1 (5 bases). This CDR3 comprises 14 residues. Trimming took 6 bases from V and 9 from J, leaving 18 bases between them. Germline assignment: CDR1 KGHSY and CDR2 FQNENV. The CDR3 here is CASRQVLSGGEQFF. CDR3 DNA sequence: TGTGCCAGCAGACAGGTCCTCAGTGGTGGTGAGCAGTTCTTC.

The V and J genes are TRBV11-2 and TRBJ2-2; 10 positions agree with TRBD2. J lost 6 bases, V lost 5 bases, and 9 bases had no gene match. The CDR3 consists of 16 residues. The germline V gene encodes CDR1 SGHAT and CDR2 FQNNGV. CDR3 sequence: CASSPQRGGLSGELFF. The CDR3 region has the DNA TGTGCCAGCAGCCCACAGCGGGGGGGCTTATCCGGGGAGCTGTTTTTT.

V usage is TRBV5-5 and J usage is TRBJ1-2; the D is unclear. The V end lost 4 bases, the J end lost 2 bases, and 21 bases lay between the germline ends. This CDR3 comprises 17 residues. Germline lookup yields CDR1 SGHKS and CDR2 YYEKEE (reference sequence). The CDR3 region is CASSPRAGIGLNYGYTF. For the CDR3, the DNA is TGTGCCAGCAGCCCTAGAGCGGGAATCGGGCTAAACTATGGCTACACCTTC.

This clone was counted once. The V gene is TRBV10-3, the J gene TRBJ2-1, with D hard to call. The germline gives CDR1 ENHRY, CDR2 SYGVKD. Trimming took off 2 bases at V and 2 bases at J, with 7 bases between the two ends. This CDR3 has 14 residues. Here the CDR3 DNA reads TGTGCCATCAGTGAGATACCCACCTACAATGAGCAGTTCTTC. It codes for CAISEIPTYNEQFF.

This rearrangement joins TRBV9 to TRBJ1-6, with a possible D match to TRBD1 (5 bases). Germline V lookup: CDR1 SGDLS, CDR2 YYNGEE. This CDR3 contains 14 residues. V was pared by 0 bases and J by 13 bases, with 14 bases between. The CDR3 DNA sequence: TGTGCCAGCAGCGTAGTAGCAGGGCGAGATCCCCTCCACTTT. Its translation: CASSVVAGRDPLHF.

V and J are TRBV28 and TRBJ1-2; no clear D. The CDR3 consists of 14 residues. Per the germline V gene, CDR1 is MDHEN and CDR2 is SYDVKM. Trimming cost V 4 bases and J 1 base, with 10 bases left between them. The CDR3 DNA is TGTGCCAGCAGTTCAGGTTCCCTTAACTATGGCTACACCTTC. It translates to CASSSGSLNYGYTF.

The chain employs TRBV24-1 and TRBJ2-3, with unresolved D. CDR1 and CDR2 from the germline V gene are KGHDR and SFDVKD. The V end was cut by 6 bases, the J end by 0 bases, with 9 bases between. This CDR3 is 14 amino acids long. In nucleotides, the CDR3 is TGTGCCACCAGTCGTAGTTCTAGCACAGATACGCAGTATTTT. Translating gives CATSRSSSTDTQYF.

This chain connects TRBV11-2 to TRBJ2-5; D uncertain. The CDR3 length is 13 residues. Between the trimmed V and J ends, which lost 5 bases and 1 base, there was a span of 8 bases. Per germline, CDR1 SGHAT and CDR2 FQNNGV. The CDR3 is CASSRIGQETQYF. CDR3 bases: TGTGCCAGCAGCCGGATCGGCCAAGAGACCCAGTACTTC.

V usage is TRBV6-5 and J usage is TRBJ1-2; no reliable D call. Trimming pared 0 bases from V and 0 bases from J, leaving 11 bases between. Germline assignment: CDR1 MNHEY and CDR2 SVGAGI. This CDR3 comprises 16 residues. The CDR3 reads CASSYSSSGANYGYTF. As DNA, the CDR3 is TGTGCCAGCAGTTACTCCTCGTCCGGAGCTAACTATGGCTACACCTTC.

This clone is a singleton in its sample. The CDR3 spells CASSEAAAFF. CDR3 coding DNA: TGTGCCAGCAGTGAAGCCGCGGCTTTCTTT. The chain carries TRBV6-1 and TRBJ1-1; D remains unclear. This CDR3 spans 10 amino acids. The V and J ends lost 0 bases and 11 bases respectively, with 4 bases between them. Germline lookup yields CDR1 MNHNS and CDR2 SASEGT.

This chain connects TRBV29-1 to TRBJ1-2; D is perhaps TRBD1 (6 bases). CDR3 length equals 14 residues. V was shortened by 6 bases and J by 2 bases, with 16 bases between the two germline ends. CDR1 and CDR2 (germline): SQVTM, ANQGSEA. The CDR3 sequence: CSVTTDRRNYGYTF. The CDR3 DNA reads TGCAGCGTGACAACTGACAGGAGAAACTATGGCTACACCTTC.

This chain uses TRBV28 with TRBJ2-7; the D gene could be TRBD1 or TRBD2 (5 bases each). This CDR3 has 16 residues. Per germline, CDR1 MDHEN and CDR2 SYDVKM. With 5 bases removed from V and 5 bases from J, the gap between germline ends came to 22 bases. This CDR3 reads CASSLPGEPTADEQYF. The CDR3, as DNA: TGTGCCAGCAGTCTACCCGGGGAGCCGACAGCCGACGAGCAGTACTTC.

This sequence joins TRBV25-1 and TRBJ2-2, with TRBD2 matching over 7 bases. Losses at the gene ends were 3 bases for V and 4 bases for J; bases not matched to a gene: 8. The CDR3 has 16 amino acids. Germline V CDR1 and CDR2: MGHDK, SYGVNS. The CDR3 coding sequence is TGTGCCAGCAGTGAGGGGACGGGAGGTGGCACCGGGGAGCTGTTTTTT. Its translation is CASSEGTGGGTGELFF.

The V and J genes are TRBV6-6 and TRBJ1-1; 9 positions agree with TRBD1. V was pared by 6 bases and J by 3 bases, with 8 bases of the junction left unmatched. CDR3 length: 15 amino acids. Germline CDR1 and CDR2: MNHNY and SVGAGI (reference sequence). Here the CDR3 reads CASRGTGLIDTEAFF. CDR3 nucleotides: TGTGCCAGCAGGGGGACAGGGCTCATTGACACTGAAGCTTTCTTT.